The present TCR beta chain was sequenced within a study of shared clonotypes between healthy human individuals. Study information: A couple of female and a few male donors aged 18 to 49 were enrolled. Study outcomes and limitations: Naive subsets, compared against memory subsets, generally had larger estimated richness values. Among non-shared clonotypes, generation probabilities were lower than among those shared by all four donors. Despite large depth, rarefaction showed incomplete sorted-subset sequencing.

Sequencing was performed with immunoSEQ multiplex PCR; in TCRdb, only in-frame clones are kept and a portion is missing. The sample has roughly 500,000 clones, about 96% seen once. As for this clone: No antigen is known for it.

The CDR3 loop spans 14 amino acids. Germline V gene sequence: CDR1 MNHNY, CDR2 SVGAGI (reference sequence). The ends were cut back, 7 bases at V and 4 bases at J, with 16 bases in the middle. J is TRBJ1-2 and V is TRBV6-6, with D perhaps TRBD1 (6 bases). Sequenced input: naive CD4+ T cells sorted from blood. As for subset: CD45RA+ positively selected. The source is a woman between 25 and 40 years old in good health. CDR3 protein: CASTHSGTSYGYTF. CDR3 in DNA: TGTGCCAGCACCCACTCCGGGACATCCTATGGCTACACCTTC.